This is a list of T cell receptor beta chains from one sample in a study of tumour-infiltrating T cells in Burkitt lymphoma. Clones were sequenced by immunoSEQ multiplex PCR, and TCRdb holds only the in-frame ones, with some missing. Of 11,000 to 15,000 clones listed, roughly 75% were seen once; the top ten hold 6.5% to 7.5%. The sequenced sample was tumor tissue. These receptors were collected from a human donor with diffuse large B-cell lymphoma. CDR3s include the opening cysteine and the closing phenylalanine or tryptophan. D genes are given only for firm matches. Clone size is not always given. Where it is, it says once, few, many or a class for expanded clones.

TRBV9,.,.,14,TRBJ1-2,CASSVGQGQIGYTF,TGTGCCAGCAGCGTAGGTCAGGGGCAAATTGGCTACACCTTC
TRBV19,medium-sized,TRBD2,16,TRBJ2-5,CASSDGGGLAGETQYF,TGTGCCAGTAGTGACGGGGGCGGACTAGCGGGGGAGACCCAGTACTTC
TRBV29-1,.,TRBD1,14,TRBJ2-7,CSVEGPGQTYEQYF,TGCAGCGTTGAGGGTCCGGGACAGACTTACGAGCAGTACTTC
TRBV9,.,.,14,TRBJ2-2,CASSHGGGKEELFF,TGTGCCAGCAGCCATGGGGGCGGGAAGGAGGAGCTGTTTTTT
TRBV5-4,.,TRBD2,15,TRBJ2-1,CASSFGLAGGSAQFF,TGTGCCAGCAGCTTTGGACTAGCGGGAGGGTCTGCCCAGTTCTTC
TRBV13,.,TRBD2,15,TRBJ2-5,CASSFSGRAGETQYF,TGTGCCAGCAGCTTTAGCGGGAGGGCGGGAGAGACCCAGTACTTC
TRBV7-9,.,TRBD1,15,TRBJ2-3,CASSPGTGGLDTQYF,TGTGCCAGCAGCCCTGGGACAGGGGGCCTGGATACGCAGTATTTT
TRBV18,.,.,15,TRBJ1-5,CASSPGAGGNQPQHF,TGTGCCAGCTCACCCGGCGCCGGGGGGAATCAGCCCCAGCATTTT
TRBV15,few,.,13,TRBJ2-2,CATSRDVRADSFF,TGTGCCACCAGCAGAGATGTTAGGGCGGACTCGTTTTTT
TRBV18,.,.,12,TRBJ1-4,CASSPPFEKLFF,TGTGCCAGCTCACCACCGTTTGAAAAACTGTTTTTT
TRBV29-1,.,.,13,TRBJ2-2,CSVGQSNTGELFF,TGCAGCGTAGGACAGTCCAACACCGGGGAGCTGTTTTTT
TRBV19,few,.,15,TRBJ2-4,CASSIDRGAKNIQYF,TGTGCCAGTAGTATAGATAGGGGAGCCAAAAACATTCAGTACTTC
TRBV5-1,.,TRBD2,16,TRBJ2-1,CASSLDGGRLAGEQFF,TGCGCCAGCAGCTTGGATGGGGGGCGGCTAGCGGGAGAGCAGTTCTTC
TRBV28,.,.,13,TRBJ2-2,CATWQGNAGELFF,TGTGCCACCTGGCAGGGAAACGCCGGGGAGCTGTTTTTT
TRBV13,.,.,16,TRBJ2-6,CASSLEQNSGANVLTF,TGTGCCAGCAGCTTAGAGCAAAACTCTGGGGCCAACGTCCTGACTTTC